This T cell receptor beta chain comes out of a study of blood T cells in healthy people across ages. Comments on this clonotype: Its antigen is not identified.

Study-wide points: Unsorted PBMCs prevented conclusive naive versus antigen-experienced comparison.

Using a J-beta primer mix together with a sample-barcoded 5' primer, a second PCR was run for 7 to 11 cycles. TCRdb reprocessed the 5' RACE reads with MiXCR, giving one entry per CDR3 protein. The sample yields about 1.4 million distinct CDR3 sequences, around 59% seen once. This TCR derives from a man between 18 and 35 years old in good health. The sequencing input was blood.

The CDR3 DNA reads as TGTGCCAGCAGTGACCTTAGACAGTCAGATACGCAGTATTTT. This sequence encodes CASSDLRQSDTQYF. V usage is TRBV25-1 and J usage is TRBJ2-3, with D maybe TRBD1 (5 bases). This CDR3 spans 14 amino acids. Germline assignment: CDR1 MGHDK and CDR2 SYGVNS. Trimming removed 3 bases from V and 4 bases from J, with 11 bases in between.